Shown below are 23 T cell receptor beta chains from a single sample sequenced in a study of CD8 T cells in Susac syndrome. Random hexamers were used to reverse transcribe the RNA input (roughly 0.5 to 1 ug). TCRdb re-called the immunoSEQ multiplex PCR reads with MiXCR, one entry per CDR3 protein. The table records 150,000 to 180,000 distinct CDR3 sequences, approximately 96% of them present only once. Material for sequencing was CD4+ T cells from PBMCs. These receptors all stem from a human donor with Susac syndrome.

CDR3 residues: CASSRSGGGDTQYF. The CDR3 nucleotides read TGTGCCAGCAGTCGTAGCGGGGGTGGGGATACGCAGTATTTT. The rearrangement joins TRBV3-1 to TRBJ2-3; 9 bases match TRBD2. The CDR3 length is 14 residues. J lost 6 bases, V lost 6 bases, and 7 bases had no gene match. The germline V gene has CDR1 LGHDT and CDR2 YNNKEL (reference sequence).

CDR3 nucleotide sequence: TGTGCCAGCAGCTTAGTGCAGGGAGGAGCAGATACGCAGTATTTT. It codes for CASSLVQGGADTQYF. V gene TRBV7-8 combines with J gene TRBJ2-3; weak D call: TRBD2 (6 bases). CDR3 size: 15 residues. V was shortened by 1 base and J by 4 bases, with 12 bases between the two germline ends. Per germline, CDR1 SGHVS and CDR2 FQNEAQ.

The chain carries TRBV5-4 and TRBJ2-7; D gene unclear. Trimming left V 3 bases short and J 0 bases short, with 13 bases between. This CDR3 has 15 amino acids. Germline loops: CDR1 SGHNT, CDR2 YYREEE (reference sequence). The DNA for the CDR3 is TGTGCCAGCAGCTCGAAGGGAATGTCCTCCTACGAGCAGTACTTC. Amino acids: CASSSKGMSSYEQYF.

This sequence joins TRBV9 and TRBJ1-1; D may be TRBD1 (5 bases). V was clipped by 0 bases and J by 4 bases, with 13 bases between them. Germline V gene lookup returns CDR1 SGDLS and CDR2 YYNGEE. CDR3 size: 15 residues. The CDR3 DNA reads TGTGCCAGCAGCGTAGGTGTCAGGGATCCCACTGAAGCTTTCTTT. Residues: CASSVGVRDPTEAFF.

This clonotype has just one count. The J gene is TRBJ2-2, the V gene TRBV2; D not resolved. Germline CDR1 and CDR2: SNHLY and FYNNEI. V was cut by 4 bases and J by 6 bases, with 12 bases left in between. The CDR3 is made up of 14 amino acids. CDR3 sequence: CASSALLGSGELFF. As DNA, the CDR3 is TGTGCCAGCAGTGCACTATTGGGATCCGGGGAGCTGTTTTTT.

This clonotype was detected only once. The chain couples TRBV4-1 to TRBJ2-5, with D possibly matching TRBD2 (5 bases). This CDR3 has 14 residues. V lost 4 bases and J lost 7, with 16 bases in between. CDR1 is MGHRA, CDR2 YSYEKL, per germline. The CDR3 loop is CASSRDEGMSTQYF. The CDR3 DNA reads as TGCGCCAGCAGCCGAGACGAGGGAATGTCGACCCAGTACTTC.

This clonotype appeared a single time. The gene calls are TRBV29-1 and TRBJ2-7; D assignment may be TRBD1 or TRBD2 (5 bases each). The germline V gene encodes CDR1 SQVTM and CDR2 ANQGSEA. V shed 6 bases and J shed 3 bases, with 12 bases lying between them. CDR3 length: 12 amino acids. The CDR3 loop reads CSVPGPYYEQYF. The CDR3 DNA follows: TGCAGCGTGCCGGGGCCTTACTACGAGCAGTACTTC.

J is TRBJ2-5 and V is TRBV20-1, with D possibly matching TRBD2 (6 bases). CDR3 length: 12 amino acids. The V gene's germline CDR1 is DFQATT and CDR2 SNEGSKA (reference sequence). V lost 6 bases and J lost 7, with 15 bases in between. The CDR3 protein is CSAPGAGGTQYF. The CDR3 coding sequence is TGCAGTGCCCCCGGGGCCGGGGGGACCCAGTACTTC.

This clonotype was seen only once. The chain combines TRBV20-1 with TRBJ2-7; perhaps TRBD1 as D (6 bases). Deletions cut 0 bases from V and 6 bases from J, with 18 bases between. Germline V lookup: CDR1 DFQATT, CDR2 SNEGSKA (reference sequence). The CDR3 is made up of 15 amino acids. For the CDR3, the DNA is TGCAGTGCTAGAGATCCAGGACAGCGCCCCGGCGAGCAGTACTTC. It yields the protein CSARDPGQRPGEQYF.

V gene TRBV20-1 combines with J gene TRBJ2-3; TRBD2 matches 9 bases. This CDR3 is 15 amino acids long. CDR1 and CDR2 (germline): DFQATT, SNEGSKA (reference sequence). J gave up 2 bases and V 1 base, and 4 bases lay outside the gene matches. The CDR3 DNA sequence: TGCAGTGCTAGAGGTGCGGGGGGGACCACAGATACGCAGTATTTT. As protein: CSARGAGGTTDTQYF.

The chain links TRBV5-1 to TRBJ2-3; the match to TRBD1 covers 8 bases. This CDR3 is 15 amino acids long. With V trimmed by 1 base and J by 0 bases, 1 base remained unmatched. Germline CDR1 SGHRS, CDR2 YFSETQ. Here the CDR3 reads CASSLRTGSTDTQYF. CDR3 nucleotides: TGCGCCAGCAGCTTGCGGACAGGGAGCACAGATACGCAGTATTTT.

The V gene is TRBV4-1, the J gene TRBJ2-7; 9 bases fit TRBD1. This CDR3 contains 14 residues. The V and J ends lost 4 bases and 2 bases, in that order; junction bases with no gene match: 3. Germline values: CDR1 MGHRA, CDR2 YSYEKL. The CDR3 reads CASSLWTGAYEQYF. CDR3 sequence (DNA): TGCGCCAGCAGCCTTTGGACAGGGGCCTACGAGCAGTACTTC.

The rearrangement uses TRBV6-6 and TRBJ1-1; D gene ambiguous. The CDR3 contains 11 residues. Looked up from germline, CDR1 is MNHNY and CDR2 is SVGAGI (reference sequence). With 2 bases removed from V and 6 bases from J, the gap between germline ends came to 4 bases. CDR3 protein: CASSYISEAFF. Written as DNA, the CDR3 is TGTGCCAGCAGTTACATTTCTGAAGCTTTCTTT.

The CDR3 nucleotides read TGTGCCAGCAGCCCCGCGGGACTAGCAAATGAGCAGTTCTTC. This gives the protein CASSPAGLANEQFF. The chain joins TRBV9 to TRBJ2-1; TRBD2 agrees at 9 bases. The germline gives CDR1 SGDLS, CDR2 YYNGEE. With V trimmed by 4 bases and J by 7 bases, 6 bases remained unmatched. The CDR3 is made up of 14 amino acids.

J is TRBJ1-1 and V is TRBV29-1, with unresolved D. This CDR3 contains 13 residues. V shed 6 bases and J shed 1 base, with 12 bases lying between them. CDR1 and CDR2 from the germline V gene are SQVTM and ANQGSEA. CDR3 region: CSVTRGGNTEAFF. As DNA, the CDR3 is TGCAGCGTAACCAGAGGAGGGAACACTGAAGCTTTCTTT.

The chain has TRBV20-1 and TRBJ2-7, with D hard to call. Trimming took 4 bases from V and 0 from J, leaving 10 bases between them. The CDR3 contains 13 residues. Germline V CDR1 and CDR2: DFQATT, SNEGSKA (reference sequence). The CDR3 nucleotides are TGCAGTGCTACCGCATCGAGCTCCTACGAGCAGTACTTC. This codes for CSATASSSYEQYF.

The chain combines TRBV28 with TRBJ2-3; D is ambiguous. This CDR3 comprises 17 residues. Germline V gives CDR1 MDHEN, CDR2 SYDVKM. The V end lost 4 bases, the J end lost 0 bases, and 17 bases lay between the germline ends. CDR3 region: CASSSPYLLTSTDTQYF. The DNA for the CDR3 is TGTGCCAGCAGTTCGCCGTATCTCCTCACTAGCACAGATACGCAGTATTTT.

This clonotype is a singleton in its sample. V is TRBV29-1 and J is TRBJ2-3, with TRBD2 matching 8 bases. V was pared by 4 bases and J by 7 bases, with 10 bases of the junction left unmatched. The CDR3 has 14 residues. Germline V lookup: CDR1 SQVTM, CDR2 ANQGSEA. CDR3: CSVAGSGAPYTQYF. The DNA for the CDR3 is TGCAGCGTTGCGGGTAGCGGGGCCCCCTATACGCAGTATTTT.

The rearrangement links TRBV29-1 to TRBJ2-4; D is possibly TRBD1 or TRBD2 (5 bases each). V lost 4 bases, J lost 9 bases, and 16 bases lay in between. Germline V gives CDR1 SQVTM, CDR2 ANQGSEA. CDR3 length: 13 residues. Here the CDR3 reads CSVVGAAGGIQYF. The CDR3 nucleotides read TGCAGCGTTGTTGGGGCGGCTGGGGGCATTCAGTACTTC.

The rearrangement uses TRBV9 and TRBJ1-2; no firm D call. V shed 0 bases and J shed 7 bases, with 7 bases lying between them. CDR3 length equals 12 residues. CDR1 is SGDLS, CDR2 YYNGEE, per germline. The CDR3 region has the DNA TGTGCCAGCAGCGTAGCCGGGTTTGGCTACACCTTC. Translating gives CASSVAGFGYTF.

The J gene is TRBJ2-5, the V gene TRBV20-1, with a weak D call TRBD1 (5 bases). Trimming cost V 3 bases and J 0 bases, with 11 bases left between them. Germline-derived CDR1 and CDR2 are DFQATT and SNEGSKA (reference sequence). The CDR3 runs 14 residues. The CDR3 loop is CSASGQGNQETQYF. The CDR3 DNA follows: TGCAGTGCTAGCGGCCAGGGAAACCAAGAGACCCAGTACTTC.

The J gene is TRBJ1-1, the V gene TRBV27; TRBD1 might be the D (5 bases). CDR1 and CDR2 (germline): MNHEY, SMNVEV (reference sequence). Trimming stripped 4 bases from V and 5 bases from J, with 17 bases between. The CDR3 length is 15 residues. CDR3 amino acids: CASSWDRGVGTEAFF. CDR3 sequence (DNA): TGTGCCAGCAGTTGGGACCGGGGGGTAGGAACTGAAGCTTTCTTT.

The chain combines TRBV29-1 with TRBJ1-1, with 8 positions matching TRBD1. This CDR3 region has 16 residues. V dropped 2 bases and J dropped 0; count of bases not matched to a gene: 8. Germline V gene data show CDR1 as SQVTM and CDR2 as ANQGSEA. CDR3 sequence: CSVESGTGFMNTEAFF. CDR3 sequence (DNA): TGCAGCGTTGAATCCGGGACAGGCTTCATGAACACTGAAGCTTTCTTT.